The TCR beta chain under discussion was sequenced for a study of regulatory T cells in long-lasting Graves disease. Specified time point: persistent/refractory GD, antithyroid drugs over 5 years with positive TRAb. From RNA extracted from PBMCs, the TCR library was made. To make TCR beta libraries, researchers used iRepertoire HTBI primers and Arm-PCR of CDR3 regions. TCRdb reanalysed the multiplex PCR reads using MiXCR and keeps one entry per CDR3 protein. Here the sample spans about 340,000 distinct CDR3 sequences, less than 20% being singletons. This clonotype has ten or more counts. This TCR came from a female donor with Graves disease. This specimen was peripheral blood mononuclear cells (PBMCs), taken when the disease was refractory, from a patient treated with antithyroid drugs.

CDR3 region: CASSLARGGHTEAFF. DNA of the CDR3: TGTGCCAGCAGCTTAGCCCGAGGGGGCCACACTGAAGCTTTCTTT. The V and J genes are TRBV11-2 and TRBJ1-1; TRBD1 agrees at 7 bases. CDR3 length: 15 amino acids. Unmatched junction bases numbered 5, after V lost 1 base and J lost 3 bases. The germline CDR1 and CDR2 sequences are SGHAT and FQNNGV.